The TCR beta chain described here comes from a study of response to subunit inactivated influenza vaccine. Findings of the study overall: Few new T cells, the authors suggested, are recruited by each seasonal influenza vaccination.

Trimming stripped 7 bases from V and 7 bases from J, with 16 bases between. CDR3 length: 13 residues. The germline V gene has CDR1 MNHNS and CDR2 SASEGT. The table lists this clonotype with a few counts. Its antigen is as yet unknown. TCRdb used MiXCR to reprocess the RT-PCR reads, holding one entry per CDR3 protein. The data contain 300,000 to 350,000 distinct CDR3 sequences, 21% of them singletons. The chain has TRBV6-1 and TRBJ1-2, with D possibly TRBD1 on 6 matching bases. Specimen: PBMCs from blood, collected less than 22 months after vaccination. The sequence derives from a man in his fifties or sixties who received an inactivated influenza vaccine. Here the CDR3 reads CASTNSGGAGYTF. The DNA for the CDR3 is TGTGCCAGCACCAATTCGGGGGGGGCTGGCTACACCTTC.